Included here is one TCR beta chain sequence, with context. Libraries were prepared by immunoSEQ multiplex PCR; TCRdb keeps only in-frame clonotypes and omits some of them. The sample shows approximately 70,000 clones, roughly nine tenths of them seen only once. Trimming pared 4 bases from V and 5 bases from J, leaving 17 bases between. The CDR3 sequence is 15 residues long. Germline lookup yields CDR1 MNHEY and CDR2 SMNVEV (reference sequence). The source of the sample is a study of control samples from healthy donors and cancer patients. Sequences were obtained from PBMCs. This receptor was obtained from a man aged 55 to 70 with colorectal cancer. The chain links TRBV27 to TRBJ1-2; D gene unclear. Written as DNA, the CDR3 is TGTGCCAGCAGTTCTCGGACCTCCCCCGCATATGGCTACACCTTC. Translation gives CASSSRTSPAYGYTF.